One sample yielded the 22 T cell receptor beta chains listed below, sequenced in a study of blood T cell repertoires in COVID-19. Using immunoSEQ multiplex PCR, the repertoire was profiled, and TCRdb retains in-frame clones only, with some absent. The table has 200,000 to 300,000 clones, 86% seen once; the top ten hold over 7.5%. The source material was peripheral blood. The receptors derive from a man aged 35-49 years who had recovered from COVID-19.

The gene calls are TRBV7-2 and TRBJ2-2; TRBD1 matches 7 bases. The CDR3 is 15 amino acids. Germline CDR1 SGHTA, CDR2 FQGNSA. The V gene end was trimmed by 1 base and the J gene end by 7 bases; junction bases not matched to a gene: 6. The CDR3 DNA sequence: TGTGCCAGCAGCTTAGTTCTAGGGGGCAACGGGGAGCTGTTTTTT. Translating it yields CASSLVLGGNGELFF.

The chain uses TRBV30 and TRBJ1-2, with a weak D call TRBD1 (6 bases). Germline V gene lookup returns CDR1 GTSNPN and CDR2 SVGIG (reference sequence). V shed 5 bases and J shed 4 bases, with 14 bases lying between them. CDR3 size: 13 residues. The CDR3 coding sequence is TGTGCCTGGGCCGGGGGGGGCAGCTATGGCTACACCTTC. It specifies CAWAGGGSYGYTF.

This clone was seen only a few times. This rearrangement joins TRBV6-5 to TRBJ1-6, with a possible D match to TRBD1 (6 bases). CDR3 length: 14 residues. Trimming took off 5 bases at V and 8 bases at J, with 13 bases between the two ends. In germline, CDR1 is MNHEY, CDR2 SVGAGI. The CDR3 spells CASSPRGGDSPLHF. In nucleotides, the CDR3 is TGTGCCAGCAGTCCTAGGGGGGGGGATTCACCCCTCCACTTT.

This sequence joins TRBV5-5 and TRBJ1-4; 7 bases map to TRBD1. Germline trimming cut 0 bases from V and 5 bases from J; bases unmatched to any gene: 7. Per germline, CDR1 SGHKS and CDR2 YYEKEE (reference sequence). The CDR3 loop spans 16 amino acids. The CDR3 DNA reads as TGTGCCAGCAGCTTGGTAGGGGGCACGATGAATGAAAAACTGTTTTTT. Amino acids: CASSLVGGTMNEKLFF.

The genes are TRBV11-2 and TRBJ2-5, with D tentatively TRBD2 (6 bases). Germline V lookup: CDR1 SGHAT, CDR2 FQNNGV. The CDR3 runs 14 residues. V was pared by 6 bases and J by 1 base, with 12 bases between. The CDR3 coding sequence is TGTGCCAGCAGTAAAGAGCGGGTCCAAGAGACCCAGTACTTC. The encoded protein is CASSKERVQETQYF.

The genes are TRBV5-5 and TRBJ1-3; maybe TRBD1 (5 bases). Trimming took 1 base from V and 4 from J, leaving 12 bases between them. The CDR3 extends over 15 amino acids. CDR1 and CDR2 from the germline V gene are SGHKS and YYEKEE (reference sequence). CDR3 DNA: TGTGCCAGCAGCTTGAGGGAGGGGTCGGGAAACACCATATATTTT. Its protein is CASSLREGSGNTIYF.

The V gene is TRBV9, the J gene TRBJ2-1, with 7 positions matching TRBD2. Germline CDR1 is SGDLS and CDR2 is YYNGEE. J lost 4 bases, V lost 6 bases, and 10 bases had no gene match. The CDR3 totals 15 residues. The CDR3 DNA reads as TGTGCCAGCACGGGGGGAGCGGGGACTTACAATGAGCAGTTCTTC. Its translation: CASTGGAGTYNEQFF.

The gene calls are TRBV19 and TRBJ1-2, with 9 bases lining up with TRBD1. Germline CDR1 and CDR2: LNHDA and SQIVND (reference sequence). This CDR3 is built from 13 residues. V shed 3 bases and J 7 bases; nucleotides not matched to a gene: 3. CDR3 sequence: CASSMGTGSGYTF. CDR3 DNA: TGTGCCAGTAGTATGGGGACAGGGTCTGGCTACACCTTC.

This clone turned up a few times. The gene calls are TRBV10-3 and TRBJ1-1; the match to TRBD1 covers 9 bases. The germline V gene has CDR1 ENHRY and CDR2 SYGVKD. This CDR3 spans 12 amino acids. The junction had 4 bases not matched to a gene; V was cut back by 9 bases and J by 5 bases. CDR3 protein: CAIGQGSTEAFF. The CDR3 DNA follows: TGTGCCATTGGACAGGGGAGTACTGAAGCTTTCTTT.

This chain connects TRBV7-2 to TRBJ2-7, with 10 bases matching TRBD2. In germline, CDR1 is SGHTA, CDR2 FQGNSA. The CDR3 contains 14 residues. V trimming: 0 bases; J trimming: 6 bases; junction bases outside the gene matches: 2. CDR3 DNA: TGTGCCAGCAGCTTAGCAGCGGGAGGGATCGAGCAGTACTTC. Its translation: CASSLAAGGIEQYF.

This chain joins TRBV12-5 and TRBJ1-5; D is unresolved. The germline CDR1 and CDR2 sequences are LGHNT and FRNRAP. CDR3 length: 16 amino acids. Deletions cut 0 bases from V and 5 bases from J, with 14 bases between. The DNA for the CDR3 is TGTGCTAGTGGTTTGGTACTAGACACCGGGGATCAGCCCCAGCATTTT. This translates into CASGLVLDTGDQPQHF.

V gene TRBV3-1 (or the pseudogene TRBV3-2) combines with J gene TRBJ2-2; tentatively, D is TRBD2 (5 bases). Germline CDR1 reads LGHDT; CDR2 reads YNNKEL (reference sequence). This CDR3 comprises 16 residues. V was pared by 1 base and J by 1 base, with 10 bases between. CDR3 sequence: CASSQALAVNTGELFF. CDR3 in DNA: TGTGCCAGCAGCCAAGCGCTAGCAGTGAACACCGGGGAGCTGTTTTTT.

The chain couples TRBV6-1 to TRBJ2-1, with 9 bases fitting TRBD2. CDR1 is MNHNS, CDR2 SASEGT, per germline. This CDR3 is 16 amino acids long. Trimming took 4 bases from V and 1 from J; bases not matched to a gene: 5. The CDR3 loop is CASSAASGISYNEQFF. In DNA form, the CDR3 reads TGTGCCAGCAGTGCGGCTAGCGGGATTTCCTACAATGAGCAGTTCTTC.

There are a few counts of this clone. This same CDR3 is encoded by further DNA sequences in the sample. The J gene is TRBJ2-5, the V gene TRBV5-4; 10 bases are a match to TRBD2. CDR3 size: 14 residues. The V and J ends lost 4 bases and 3 bases, in that order; junction bases with no gene match: 3. From germline, CDR1 is SGHNT and CDR2 YYREEE (reference sequence). As DNA, the CDR3 is TGTGCCAGCAGCCCCGGACTAGCGGAAGAGACCCAGTACTTC. Residues: CASSPGLAEETQYF.

The chain employs TRBV9 and TRBJ1-1; TRBD1 agrees at 10 bases. Germline lookup yields CDR1 SGDLS and CDR2 YYNGEE. The CDR3 spans 15 residues. The J segment lost 1 base and the V segment lost 0 bases, leaving 0 bases of the junction unmatched. DNA for the CDR3: TGTGCCAGCAGCGTAGGGACAGGGGGGAACACTGAAGCTTTCTTT. Amino acids: CASSVGTGGNTEAFF.

J is TRBJ2-5 and V is TRBV5-1; the D gene is possibly TRBD2 (5 bases). The CDR3 extends over 13 amino acids. Trimming removed 4 bases at V and 4 bases at J, with 11 bases between. CDR1 SGHRS and CDR2 YFSETQ come from the germline V gene. The CDR3 protein is CASSRPDSETQYF. Written as DNA, the CDR3 is TGCGCCAGCAGCCGCCCGGACTCAGAGACCCAGTACTTC.

This clone was recorded a few times. The chain has TRBV10-3 and TRBJ2-2; D is undetermined. The CDR3 is 14 residues long. Germline lookup yields CDR1 ENHRY and CDR2 SYGVKD. Between the trimmed V and J ends, which lost 7 bases and 4 bases, there was a span of 13 bases. Here the CDR3 DNA reads TGTGCCATCAAACAGAGTAGTAGCACCGGGGAGCTGTTTTTT. It yields the protein CAIKQSSSTGELFF.

The chain carries TRBV7-8 and TRBJ1-3, with TRBD1 matching 7 bases. The CDR3 consists of 14 residues. The V segment lost 6 bases and the J segment 2 bases; nucleotides outside the gene matches: 4. From germline, CDR1 is SGHVS and CDR2 FQNEAQ. Here the CDR3 reads CASSLGTAGNTIYF. CDR3 sequence (DNA): TGTGCCAGCAGTCTGGGGACAGCTGGAAACACCATATATTTT.

The chain combines TRBV6-5 with TRBJ2-5; 9 bases line up with TRBD1. With 9 bases clipped from V and 2 bases from J, the junction kept 7 bases outside the gene matches. Germline CDR1 reads MNHEY; CDR2 reads SVGAGI. The CDR3 is made up of 14 amino acids. The CDR3 bases are TGTGCCAGGGGAGCAGGGACAGGGCAAGAGACCCAGTACTTC. The encoded protein is CARGAGTGQETQYF.

This clone was picked up one time. The rearrangement links TRBV5-1 to TRBJ2-1; TRBD1 is a possible D gene (5 bases). V was trimmed by 4 bases and J by 7 bases, leaving 12 bases between them. The CDR3 totals 13 residues. Germline CDR1 SGHRS, CDR2 YFSETQ. The CDR3 DNA is TGCGCCAGCAGCCCAGACACAGGTAATGAGCAGTTCTTC. Protein sequence: CASSPDTGNEQFF. Full variable domain (rest looked up from reference TRBV5-1 and TRBJ2-1): KAGVTQTPRYLIKTRGQQVTLSCSPISGHRSVSWYQQTPGQGLQFLFEYFSETQRNKGNFPGRFSGRQFSNSRSEMNVSTLELGDSALYLCASSPDTGNEQFFGPGTRLTVL.

The V and J genes are TRBV20-1 and TRBJ1-3; TRBD1 is a possible D gene (5 bases). Germline CDR1 reads DFQATT; CDR2 reads SNEGSKA (reference sequence). The CDR3 runs to 14 residues. Trimming pared 3 bases from V and 4 bases from J, leaving 13 bases between. For the CDR3, the DNA is TGCAGTGCTAGTCGGCAGGGAAGCGGAAACACCATATATTTT. Amino acids: CSASRQGSGNTIYF.

V and J are TRBV3-1 (or the pseudogene TRBV3-2) and TRBJ2-7; 8 bases fit TRBD1. The CDR3 totals 14 residues. The V segment lost 3 bases and the J segment 8 bases; nucleotides outside the gene matches: 9. The germline V gene encodes CDR1 LGHDT and CDR2 YNNKEL (reference sequence). CDR3 DNA sequence: TGTGCCAGCAGCCATCCTGGACAGGGTTGGAAGCAGTACTTC. Amino acid sequence: CASSHPGQGWKQYF.